The 3 T cell receptor beta chains in this list originate from one sample, sequenced in a study of T-cell memory formation after mild COVID-19. TCRdb redid the calling of the 5' RACE reads with MiXCR, one entry per CDR3 protein. The sample shows hundreds of thousands of distinct CDR3 sequences, under 25% of them seen only once. Sequenced material: PBMCs or a T cell subset sorted from them (not recorded which). Receptors originate from a man younger than 30 who had mild COVID-19 (a few samples of this study predate the infection). Cell type and time point are not known.

The V call is TRBV5-1, the J call TRBJ2-3, with D perhaps TRBD2 (7 bases). This CDR3 has 13 residues. Trimming cost V 4 bases and J 7 bases, with 13 bases left between them. Germline V gene data show CDR1 as SGHRS and CDR2 as YFSETQ. Here the CDR3 DNA reads TGCGCCAGCAGCGCCGGGGGGCAACATACGCAGTATTTT. Its protein product is CASSAGGQHTQYF.

This sequence joins TRBV12-3 or TRBV12-4 and TRBJ2-3; D gene uncertain. The V end lost 2 bases, the J end lost 2 bases, and 11 bases lay between the germline ends. The CDR3 has 15 amino acids. The CDR3 is CASSLREQNTDTQYF. The CDR3 DNA reads as TGTGCCAGCAGTTTAAGGGAACAGAACACAGATACGCAGTATTTT.

The rearrangement links TRBV6-1 to TRBJ2-5, with a possible D match to TRBD2 (5 bases). CDR1 is MNHNS, CDR2 SASEGT, per germline. The CDR3 length is 13 residues. Trimming left V 5 bases short and J 0 bases short, with 7 bases between. CDR3 in DNA: TGTGCCAGCAGTTGGGAGTACCAAGAGACCCAGTACTTC. It specifies CASSWEYQETQYF.